The next 32 T cell receptor beta chains were all read from a single sample in a study of T cell clonotyping in hematopoietic cell transplantation. Profiling relied on immunoSEQ multiplex PCR, and the TCRdb table lists in-frame clones only, not all of them. Among nearly 11,000 clones listed, 40% to 50% were seen once. The source material was PBMCs, sampled 30 days after allogeneic stem cell transplant. These receptors were taken from a male patient in his forties or fifties who had an allogeneic stem cell transplant from an unrelated donor, so the T cells may come from the graft donor. Some clones in this sample may be carry-over from other donors' samples.

The chain joins TRBV27 to TRBJ2-7; TRBD2 agrees at 7 bases. CDR1 and CDR2 (germline): MNHEY, SMNVEV (reference sequence). The CDR3 runs to 16 residues. V gave up 5 bases and J gave up 1 base; unmatched junction bases: 11. The CDR3 reads CASSTLVASGSYEQYF. DNA for the CDR3: TGTGCCAGCAGTACCCTCGTTGCTAGCGGTTCCTACGAGCAGTACTTC.

The rearrangement uses TRBV28 and TRBJ1-5; D unclear. Germline-derived CDR1 and CDR2 are MDHEN and SYDVKM. The length of the CDR3 is 16 residues. V lost 3 bases, J lost 4 bases, and 16 bases lay in between. CDR3 nucleotide sequence: TGTGCCAGCAGTTTGATTTTGAGGCCCAGAAATCAGCCCCAGCATTTT. It specifies CASSLILRPRNQPQHF.

The chain recombines TRBV29-1 with TRBJ1-2; the D gene is possibly TRBD1 (6 bases). This CDR3 has 13 residues. CDR1 SQVTM and CDR2 ANQGSEA come from the germline V gene. The V end lost 4 bases, the J end lost 4 bases, and 13 bases lay between the germline ends. CDR3 in amino acids: CSVAWDISYGYTF. Here the CDR3 DNA reads TGCAGCGTTGCATGGGACATCTCCTATGGCTACACCTTC.

The chain employs TRBV30 and TRBJ1-1; 10 nucleotides match TRBD1. The junction had 4 bases not matched to a gene; V was cut back by 5 bases and J by 4 bases. This CDR3 region has 13 residues. CDR1 GTSNPN and CDR2 SVGIG come from the germline V gene (reference sequence). CDR3 DNA: TGTGCCTGGGGGACAGGGGAGATCACTGAAGCTTTCTTT. Encoded protein: CAWGTGEITEAFF. The full variable domain, completed using reference TRBV30 and TRBJ1-1, is SQTIHQWPATLVQPVGSPLSLECTVEGTSNPNLYWYRQAAGRGLQLLFYSVGIGQISSEVPQNLSASRPQDRQFILSSKKLLLSDSGFYLCAWGTGEITEAFFGQGTRLTVV.

The V and J genes are TRBV4-2 and TRBJ2-1, with a possible D match to TRBD2 (7 bases). Trimming stripped 2 bases from V and 3 bases from J, with 20 bases between. Per the germline V gene, CDR1 is LGHNA and CDR2 is YNFKEQ. The CDR3 is made up of 18 amino acids. The CDR3, as DNA: TGTGCCAGCAGCCAATATGAGAGTCGGGGGGCCCTCTACAATGAGCAGTTCTTC. Its translation is CASSQYESRGALYNEQFF.

Only a few counts were recorded for this clone. This chain uses TRBV6-5 with TRBJ2-7, with D perhaps being TRBD1 or TRBD2 (5 bases each). The CDR3 covers 12 residues. Germline V gives CDR1 MNHEY, CDR2 SVGAGI. Trimming stripped 8 bases from V and 1 base from J, with 9 bases between. The CDR3 DNA reads TGTGCCAGCCGGGACGCATCCTACGAGCAGTACTTC. The encoded protein is CASRDASYEQYF.

The genes are TRBV4-1 and TRBJ2-5; the D is unclear. Per the germline V gene, CDR1 is MGHRA and CDR2 is YSYEKL. This CDR3 is 15 amino acids long. V dropped 0 bases and J dropped 5 bases, with 13 bases sitting between them. This CDR3 reads CASSQETASAETQYF. The CDR3 bases are TGCGCCAGCAGCCAAGAAACAGCTAGTGCGGAGACCCAGTACTTC.

The chain has TRBV9 and TRBJ1-1, with 7 bases identical to TRBD1. The germline V gene encodes CDR1 SGDLS and CDR2 YYNGEE. V lost 0 bases and J lost 1; bases outside the gene matches: 3. CDR3 length: 15 amino acids. The CDR3 protein is CASSVGTGSNTEAFF. The CDR3, as DNA: TGTGCCAGCAGCGTAGGGACAGGATCGAACACTGAAGCTTTCTTT.

This clone was seen a few times. The chain links TRBV29-1 to TRBJ2-5; 8 bases are a match to TRBD2. Per the germline V gene, CDR1 is SQVTM and CDR2 is ANQGSEA. The CDR3 extends over 12 amino acids. The J segment lost 5 bases and the V segment lost 8 bases, leaving 7 bases of the junction unmatched. CDR3 bases: TGCAGCCTCGGGAGGGACGGGGAGACCCAGTACTTC. Its translation is CSLGRDGETQYF.

V is TRBV9 and J is TRBJ2-7; D remains ambiguous. CDR3 size: 14 residues. Germline V gene sequence: CDR1 SGDLS, CDR2 YYNGEE. Trimming cost V 2 bases and J 3 bases, with 12 bases left between them. CDR3 DNA sequence: TGTGCCAGCAGCGTGGCTCCGGGCTTCTACGAGCAGTACTTC. Its protein is CASSVAPGFYEQYF.

The chain has TRBV20-1 and TRBJ2-5; D gene ambiguous. The germline V gene encodes CDR1 DFQATT and CDR2 SNEGSKA (reference sequence). Trimming stripped 7 bases from V and 1 base from J, with 7 bases between. CDR3 size: 11 residues. The CDR3 sequence: CSVGFQETQYF. The CDR3, as DNA: TGCAGTGTTGGTTTCCAAGAGACCCAGTACTTC.

The CDR3 spells CAWSTGVSTDTQYF. As DNA, the CDR3 is TGTGCCTGGAGTACAGGGGTAAGCACAGATACGCAGTATTTT. The chain employs TRBV30 and TRBJ2-3, with 7 positions matching TRBD1. CDR1 is GTSNPN, CDR2 SVGIG, per germline (reference sequence). The V gene end was trimmed by 2 bases and the J gene end by 0 bases; junction bases not matched to a gene: 2. The CDR3 runs 14 residues.

The rearrangement joins TRBV29-1 to TRBJ1-3; no clear D. CDR1 is SQVTM, CDR2 ANQGSEA, per germline. The CDR3 spans 11 residues. Trimming shortened V by 6 bases and J by 2 bases, and 5 bases separated the two germline ends. This CDR3 is CSVETGNTIYF. The DNA of the CDR3 is TGCAGCGTCGAAACTGGAAACACCATATATTTT.

The V call is TRBV6-5, the J call TRBJ2-7; D not resolved. There are 12 residues in the CDR3. Germline V gene sequence: CDR1 MNHEY, CDR2 SVGAGI. Deletions cut 6 bases from V and 2 bases from J, with 8 bases between. The CDR3 sequence is CASSPGPYEQYF. As DNA, the CDR3 is TGTGCCAGCAGCCCCGGACCCTACGAGCAGTACTTC.

This clone showed up just once. The V gene is TRBV5-6, the J gene TRBJ2-2; 7 nucleotides align to TRBD1. From germline, CDR1 is SGHDT and CDR2 YYEEEE. The CDR3 loop spans 14 amino acids. Germline trimming cut 3 bases from V and 4 bases from J; bases unmatched to any gene: 3. The CDR3 sequence is CASSSDRVTGELFF. Written as DNA, the CDR3 is TGTGCCAGCAGCTCAGACAGGGTCACCGGGGAGCTGTTTTTT.

The V gene is TRBV6-5, the J gene TRBJ2-7; 7 bases align to TRBD1. The CDR3 spans 14 residues. Germline trimming cut 6 bases from V and 6 bases from J; bases unmatched to any gene: 11. Germline assignment: CDR1 MNHEY and CDR2 SVGAGI. The CDR3 reads CASRPNRGSAEQYF. The CDR3 DNA follows: TGTGCCAGCAGACCCAACAGGGGTTCGGCCGAGCAGTACTTC.

As to this clone: The identical CDR3 is also encoded by other nucleotide sequences in the sample. V usage is TRBV5-6 and J usage is TRBJ2-7, with D tentatively TRBD2 (6 bases). This CDR3 has 14 residues. Germline CDR1 reads SGHDT; CDR2 reads YYEEEE. V was clipped by 2 bases and J by 1 base, with 10 bases between them. The CDR3: CASSFGRGSYEQYF. The DNA of the CDR3 is TGTGCCAGCAGCTTTGGTCGGGGGTCCTACGAGCAGTACTTC. Filled out from reference TRBV5-6 and TRBJ2-7, the complete variable domain reads DAGVTQSPTHLIKTRGQQVTLRCSPKSGHDTVSWYQQALGQGPQFIFQYYEEEERQRGNFPDRFSGHQFPNYSSELNVNALLLGDSALYLCASSFGRGSYEQYFGPGTRLTVT.

The rearrangement joins TRBV19 to TRBJ1-5, with D perhaps matching TRBD1 (5 bases). This CDR3 is 15 amino acids long. Germline V lookup: CDR1 LNHDA, CDR2 SQIVND (reference sequence). V was clipped by 6 bases and J by 6 bases, with 18 bases between them. CDR3 sequence (DNA): TGTGCCAGTAGACCCTTTGGGGCCGGGGGTCAGCCCCAGCATTTT. Translated: CASRPFGAGGQPQHF.

This clone came up a few times. V and J are TRBV7-2 and TRBJ2-3, with no clear D. Germline V CDR1 and CDR2: SGHTA, FQGNSA. The CDR3 loop spans 14 amino acids. Trimming took off 1 base at V and 6 bases at J, with 11 bases between the two ends. CDR3 in amino acids: CASSLGGFWDTQYF. The CDR3 nucleotides are TGTGCCAGCAGCTTAGGTGGTTTCTGGGATACGCAGTATTTT.

This clone was counted between two and nine times. J is TRBJ1-2 and V is TRBV27, with a tentative D call TRBD1 (6 bases). Germline loops: CDR1 MNHEY, CDR2 SMNVEV (reference sequence). The CDR3 is made up of 14 amino acids. With 8 bases removed from V and 4 bases from J, the gap between germline ends came to 17 bases. CDR3 bases: TGTGCCAGCGGGGAGGGGGAACTGGTCTATGGCTACACCTTC. This codes for CASGEGELVYGYTF.

J is TRBJ2-5 and V is TRBV4-1; D uncertain. The CDR3 is 17 residues long. Germline loops: CDR1 MGHRA, CDR2 YSYEKL. V lost 1 base and J lost 5, with 20 bases in between. CDR3 region: CASSQVSRHSFGETQYF. The CDR3 DNA is TGCGCCAGCAGCCAAGTTTCGAGACACAGTTTTGGGGAGACCCAGTACTTC.

The genes are TRBV30 and TRBJ1-6, with a possible D match to TRBD1 (5 bases). The V end lost 8 bases, the J end lost 7 bases, and 18 bases lay between the germline ends. CDR3 length: 14 residues. Germline CDR1 and CDR2: GTSNPN and SVGIG (reference sequence). The DNA for the CDR3 is TGTGCCCGTAACCAGGGAACTTGGAATTCACCCCTCCACTTT. Amino acid sequence: CARNQGTWNSPLHF.

This clone showed up just once. Additional DNA sequences in this sample encode the identical CDR3. The chain carries TRBV30 and TRBJ1-2, with D hard to call. CDR3 length: 12 amino acids. Germline-derived CDR1 and CDR2 are GTSNPN and SVGIG (reference sequence). V lost 2 bases and J 8 bases, leaving 12 bases between the germline ends. This chain's CDR3 is CAWSIQSGGYTF. The CDR3 coding sequence is TGTGCCTGGAGTATACAGAGCGGCGGCTACACCTTC.

This rearrangement joins TRBV30 to TRBJ1-6; 8 nucleotides align to TRBD1. There are 15 residues in the CDR3. Trimming took 4 bases from V and 1 from J; bases not matched to a gene: 3. Germline CDR1 reads GTSNPN; CDR2 reads SVGIG (reference sequence). In nucleotides, the CDR3 is TGTGCCTGGACCGGGACAGGATCCTATAATTCACCCCTCCACTTT. Protein sequence: CAWTGTGSYNSPLHF.

The chain couples TRBV15 to TRBJ2-1, with 8 bases matching TRBD1. The J segment lost 8 bases and the V segment lost 0 bases, leaving 6 bases of the junction unmatched. Germline V lookup: CDR1 LNHNV, CDR2 YYDKDF (reference sequence). This CDR3 is built from 15 residues. The CDR3 loop is CATSRETGVRDEQFF. The CDR3 DNA follows: TGTGCCACCAGCAGAGAGACAGGGGTGAGAGATGAGCAGTTCTTC.

The chain couples TRBV11-3 to TRBJ2-7; D tentatively fits TRBD1 or TRBD2 (5 bases each). Germline V gene data show CDR1 as SGHNT and CDR2 as YENEEA. The CDR3 is 14 residues long. Trimming stripped 5 bases from V and 2 bases from J, with 13 bases between. CDR3 amino acids: CASSARDGTYEQYF. The CDR3, as DNA: TGTGCCAGCAGCGCTCGGGACGGTACCTACGAGCAGTACTTC.

The count of this clone is one. The chain has TRBV19 and TRBJ2-7; no firm D call. This CDR3 has 11 amino acids. Between the trimmed V and J ends, which lost 5 bases and 3 bases, there was a span of 5 bases. CDR1 and CDR2 from the germline V gene are LNHDA and SQIVND (reference sequence). CDR3 DNA: TGTGCCAGTAGTGCCCACTACGAGCAGTACTTC. It specifies CASSAHYEQYF.

This clone turned up a few times. This chain links TRBV6-5 with TRBJ1-2, with D uncertain. V shed 7 bases and J shed 2 bases, with 11 bases lying between them. The germline CDR1 and CDR2 sequences are MNHEY and SVGAGI. The CDR3 consists of 13 residues. CDR3 nucleotides: TGTGCCAGCACGATAGCCGTAAACTATGGCTACACCTTC. Amino acids: CASTIAVNYGYTF.

This clone appeared a few times. This sequence joins TRBV28 and TRBJ2-7, with a tentative D call TRBD2 (6 bases). This CDR3 spans 11 amino acids. Trimming removed 8 bases from V and 2 bases from J, with 7 bases in between. CDR1 and CDR2 from the germline V gene are MDHEN and SYDVKM. The CDR3 spells CASGTAYEQYF. The CDR3 DNA reads as TGTGCCAGCGGGACTGCCTACGAGCAGTACTTC.

This clone was counted a few times. The chain has TRBV30 and TRBJ1-2; tentative D call: TRBD1 (5 bases). This CDR3 spans 12 amino acids. V was trimmed by 4 bases and J by 4 bases, leaving 10 bases between them. Germline CDR1 GTSNPN, CDR2 SVGIG (reference sequence). Here the CDR3 reads CAWTGHSYGYTF. DNA for the CDR3: TGTGCCTGGACCGGACACAGCTATGGCTACACCTTC.

J is TRBJ2-7 and V is TRBV6-6; D unclear. Germline V gene lookup returns CDR1 MNHNY and CDR2 SVGAGI (reference sequence). The CDR3 covers 13 residues. Trimming cost V 2 bases and J 9 bases, with 14 bases left between them. The CDR3 region is CASSYLGLHGQYF. The CDR3 DNA is TGTGCCAGCAGTTACCTGGGTCTTCACGGGCAGTACTTC.

Only a few counts were recorded for this clone. This chain links TRBV14 with TRBJ2-3, with 11 positions matching TRBD2. Germline assignment: CDR1 SGHDN and CDR2 FVKESK. After removal of 8 bases from V and 2 bases from J, the junction contained 6 bases not matched to a gene. The CDR3 spans 15 residues. CDR3 region: CASRSSGGITDTQYF. CDR3 coding DNA: TGTGCCAGCCGCTCTAGCGGGGGGATCACAGATACGCAGTATTTT.